The text below deals with one TCR beta chain. The data derive from a study of T-cell reconstitution after alpha-beta-depleted transplantation in children. TCRbeta library construction was performed incorporating unique molecular identifiers. One entry per CDR3 protein results from TCRdb running MiXCR on the PCR reads. The repertoire holds 610,000 or so distinct CDR3 sequences, with 27% as singletons. The clonotype comes from a boy in the first two years of life with Wiskott-Aldrich syndrome, due to receive a stem cell transplant. The sample here was PBMCs, taken before TCRalphabeta/CD19-depleted stem cell transplant.

The CDR3 loop is CSARDIQGFSGANVLTF. The DNA of the CDR3 is TGCAGTGCTAGAGATATTCAGGGGTTCTCTGGGGCCAACGTCCTGACTTTC. The chain is built from TRBV20-1 and TRBJ2-6; TRBD1 is a possible D gene (6 bases). CDR3 length equals 17 residues. Germline V CDR1 and CDR2: DFQATT, SNEGSKA (reference sequence). Trimming stripped 0 bases from V and 0 bases from J, with 12 bases between.